Listed here are 12 T cell receptor beta chains from one sample, sequenced in a study of blood T cell repertoires in COVID-19. Produced via immunoSEQ multiplex PCR; TCRdb's table is partial and in-frame only. The sample consists of some 120,000 clones, about 70% of them appearing once. Sequenced input: peripheral blood. These receptors all come from a woman aged 70-85 years with acute or convalescent COVID-19.

The gene calls are TRBV4-1 and TRBJ1-2; D is unclear. There are 15 residues in the CDR3. Germline CDR1 MGHRA, CDR2 YSYEKL. V dropped 0 bases and J dropped 4 bases, with 12 bases sitting between them. CDR3 DNA: TGCGCCAGCAGCCAAGAGCGCGGGCTGAGCTATGGCTACACCTTC. It codes for CASSQERGLSYGYTF.

The V and J genes are TRBV19 and TRBJ2-1, with D maybe TRBD1 (5 bases). This CDR3 spans 16 amino acids. The V gene's germline CDR1 is LNHDA and CDR2 SQIVND (reference sequence). V was pared by 1 base and J by 7 bases, with 17 bases between. The CDR3 coding sequence is TGTGCCAGTAGTATAGGTCCCACATACTCAGGGAATGAGCAGTTCTTC. Encoded protein: CASSIGPTYSGNEQFF.

The gene calls are TRBV7-9 and TRBJ2-2; 12 nucleotides match TRBD2. CDR1 is SEHNR and CDR2 is FQNEAQ in the germline V gene (reference sequence). V dropped 4 bases and J dropped 4; count of bases not matched to a gene: 7. CDR3 size: 17 residues. Here the CDR3 reads CASSSPTSGRSTGELFF. CDR3 nucleotides: TGTGCCAGCAGCTCCCCGACTAGCGGGAGAAGCACCGGGGAGCTGTTTTTT.

The rearrangement uses TRBV5-5 and TRBJ2-1; tentatively, D is TRBD2 (5 bases). This CDR3 region has 14 residues. CDR1 is SGHKS and CDR2 is YYEKEE in the germline V gene (reference sequence). Between the trimmed V and J ends, which lost 4 bases and 13 bases, there was a span of 21 bases. The CDR3 sequence is CASSPSAGLSGQFF. In DNA form, the CDR3 reads TGTGCCAGCAGCCCCTCGGCAGGCCTATCGGGACAGTTCTTC.

J is TRBJ1-2 and V is TRBV4-3; D ambiguous. Trimming shortened V by 3 bases and J by 4 bases, and 15 bases separated the two germline ends. Germline V gene sequence: CDR1 LGHNA, CDR2 YSLEER. The CDR3 consists of 15 residues. CDR3 region: CASSHRTGGSYGYTF. CDR3 coding DNA: TGCGCCAGCAGCCACAGGACGGGAGGGAGCTATGGCTACACCTTC.

The chain uses TRBV19 and TRBJ1-1; 7 bases fit TRBD1. Germline lookup yields CDR1 LNHDA and CDR2 SQIVND (reference sequence). V shed 3 bases, J shed 1 base, and the junction held 5 bases outside the gene matches. CDR3 size: 15 residues. The CDR3 DNA sequence: TGTGCCAGTAGTATTCAGGGACAGACGAACACTGAAGCTTTCTTT. Amino acids: CASSIQGQTNTEAFF. The variable domain in full, completed from reference TRBV19 and TRBJ1-1, reads DGGITQSPKYLFRKEGQNVTLSCEQNLNHDAMYWYRQDPGQGLRLIYYSQIVNDFQKGDIAEGYSVSREKKESFPLTVTSAQKNPTAFYLCASSIQGQTNTEAFFGQGTRLTVV.

V is TRBV4-1 and J is TRBJ2-7; 7 nucleotides agree with TRBD2. J lost 4 bases, V lost 1 base, and 7 bases had no gene match. The CDR3 runs 15 residues. Germline CDR1 MGHRA, CDR2 YSYEKL. CDR3 nucleotides: TGCGCCAGCAGCCAAGTTGCGGGGGAAGATTACGAGCAGTACTTC. This translates into CASSQVAGEDYEQYF.

The V and J genes are TRBV5-1 and TRBJ2-5; 7 bases line up with TRBD1. Germline V gives CDR1 SGHRS, CDR2 YFSETQ. V shed 5 bases, J shed 1 base, and the junction held 14 bases outside the gene matches. The CDR3 contains 17 residues. The CDR3 reads CASSLSEGARFQETQYF. The CDR3 DNA reads as TGCGCCAGCAGTTTATCCGAGGGGGCGAGATTCCAAGAGACCCAGTACTTC.

The V and J genes are TRBV6-5 and TRBJ1-1, with 8 bases aligning to TRBD1. Germline trimming cut 5 bases from V and 5 bases from J; bases unmatched to any gene: 7. The CDR3 has 14 amino acids. CDR1 and CDR2 (germline): MNHEY, SVGAGI. The CDR3: CASSPTGVRTEAFF. The CDR3, as DNA: TGTGCCAGCAGTCCGACAGGGGTAAGGACTGAAGCTTTCTTT.

The rearrangement links TRBV5-1 to TRBJ2-6; the D gene is possibly TRBD2 (5 bases). The CDR3 covers 16 residues. CDR1 and CDR2 from the germline V gene are SGHRS and YFSETQ. V was shortened by 2 bases and J by 2 bases, with 11 bases between the two germline ends. CDR3 sequence reads: CASSFGAGPGANVLTF. In DNA, the CDR3 is TGCGCCAGCAGCTTCGGTGCGGGTCCTGGGGCCAACGTCCTGACTTTC.

The V gene is TRBV4-3, the J gene TRBJ2-7, with 7 nucleotides matching TRBD2. CDR3 length equals 15 residues. Germline loops: CDR1 LGHNA, CDR2 YSLEER. Trimming at V came to 0 bases and at J to 1 base, leaving 3 bases not matched to a gene. CDR3 sequence (DNA): TGCGCCAGCAGCCAAGAGGGGGGGGTATCCTACGAGCAGTACTTC. Its translation: CASSQEGGVSYEQYF.

The chain couples TRBV18 to TRBJ2-1; 7 bases match TRBD2. The germline gives CDR1 KGHSH, CDR2 LQKENI. The V and J ends lost 4 bases and 0 bases, in that order; junction bases with no gene match: 6. The CDR3 extends over 16 amino acids. The CDR3 loop reads CASSLLAVSSYNEQFF. DNA for the CDR3: TGTGCCAGCTCACTCCTAGCGGTCAGCTCCTACAATGAGCAGTTCTTC.